Each of the 18 T cell receptor beta chains below was sequenced from the same sample in a study of cytomegalovirus exposure and HLA in healthy donors. Both 60 Vbeta primers and 13 Jbeta primers went into the PCR. The table came from immunoSEQ multiplex PCR; TCRdb's copy has only in-frame clones and leaves some out. The sample carries around 180,000 clones, about 83% recorded once. Sequencing was carried out using PBMCs. These receptors all come from a young woman in good health and CMV-seropositive.

This clone has only a few counts. The rearrangement joins TRBV5-1 to TRBJ2-2; 7 bases align to TRBD2. J was trimmed by 3 bases and V by 2 bases; bases with no gene match: 4. Per the germline V gene, CDR1 is SGHRS and CDR2 is YFSETQ. This CDR3 has 15 residues. The CDR3 DNA sequence: TGCGCCAGCAGCTTAGGCGGGAGTTACACCGGGGAGCTGTTTTTT. It translates to CASSLGGSYTGELFF.

In this sample, this clone turned up once. This sequence joins TRBV14 and TRBJ2-1; TRBD1 agrees at 9 bases. CDR1 is SGHDN, CDR2 FVKESK, per germline. V lost 0 bases and J lost 8; bases outside the gene matches: 8. This CDR3 has 16 residues. CDR3 loop: CASSQERGTGFDEQFF. CDR3 nucleotides: TGTGCCAGCAGCCAAGAAAGGGGGACAGGGTTCGATGAGCAGTTCTTC.

The V and J genes are TRBV2 and TRBJ1-1, with 12 bases lining up with TRBD1. The germline V gene has CDR1 SNHLY and CDR2 FYNNEI. The V and J ends lost 4 bases and 6 bases, in that order; junction bases with no gene match: 3. This CDR3 comprises 14 residues. CDR3 in amino acids: CASSGGTGGPEAFF. The CDR3, as DNA: TGTGCCAGCAGTGGAGGGACAGGGGGCCCTGAAGCTTTCTTT.

Remarks on this clone: At the DNA level, this CDR3 is encoded by other sequences in the same sample as well. V is TRBV25-1 and J is TRBJ1-1; 7 bases are shared with TRBD1. Germline values: CDR1 MGHDK, CDR2 SYGVNS. The CDR3 length is 14 residues. J lost 1 base, V lost 4 bases, and 3 bases had no gene match. The CDR3: CASSGGGPNTEAFF. CDR3 DNA sequence: TGTGCCAGCAGTGGAGGGGGCCCGAACACTGAAGCTTTCTTT.

V is TRBV4-1 and J is TRBJ1-2, with D unresolved. Germline V gives CDR1 MGHRA, CDR2 YSYEKL. The length of the CDR3 is 14 residues. V lost 1 base, J lost 2 bases, and 8 bases lay in between. The CDR3 loop reads CASSQGAENYGYTF. In nucleotides, the CDR3 is TGCGCCAGCAGCCAAGGAGCGGAGAACTATGGCTACACCTTC.

The chain uses TRBV15 and TRBJ2-6; TRBD2 might be the D (5 bases). Trimming removed 4 bases at V and 2 bases at J, with 15 bases between. The germline V gene encodes CDR1 LNHNV and CDR2 YYDKDF (reference sequence). CDR3 length: 17 residues. Here the CDR3 reads CATSNWGENPGANVLTF. The CDR3 DNA reads as TGTGCCACCAGCAATTGGGGAGAAAACCCTGGGGCCAACGTCCTGACTTTC. Drawing the rest from reference TRBV15 and TRBJ2-6, the complete variable domain is DAMVIQNPRYQVTQFGKPVTLSCSQTLNHNVMYWYQQKSSQAPKLLFHYYDKDFNNEADTPDNFQSRRPNTSFCFLDIRSPGLGDTAMYLCATSNWGENPGANVLTFGAGSRLTVL.

This clone is a singleton in its sample. The chain is built from TRBV25-1 and TRBJ2-3; a possible D gene is TRBD2 (7 bases). Germline CDR1 reads MGHDK; CDR2 reads SYGVNS. Trimming took off 1 base at V and 8 bases at J, with 22 bases between the two ends. CDR3 size: 17 residues. The CDR3 region is CASSELGGPRAMGTQYF. CDR3 coding DNA: TGTGCCAGCAGTGAATTGGGGGGGCCCAGGGCTATGGGTACGCAGTATTTT. Full variable domain (remainder filled in from reference TRBV25-1 and TRBJ2-3): EADIYQTPRYLVIGTGKKITLECSQTMGHDKMYWYQQDPGMELHLIHYSYGVNSTEKGDLSSESTVSRIRTEHFPLTLESARPSHTSQYLCASSELGGPRAMGTQYFGPGTRLTVL.

The J gene is TRBJ2-4, the V gene TRBV28, with 7 bases aligning to TRBD2. This CDR3 is built from 11 residues. Per the germline V gene, CDR1 is MDHEN and CDR2 is SYDVKM. The trim removed 8 bases at V and 6 bases at J, leaving 1 base unmatched. CDR3 sequence (DNA): TGTGCCAGCCGCGGGGGAAACATTCAGTACTTC. This gives the protein CASRGGNIQYF.

The V and J genes are TRBV7-2 and TRBJ2-7; 8 bases align to TRBD1. The CDR3 loop spans 15 amino acids. V was clipped by 3 bases and J by 6 bases; unmatched bases: 10. Germline lookup yields CDR1 SGHTA and CDR2 FQGNSA. The CDR3 is CASSFSGTGTREQYF. The CDR3 DNA reads TGTGCCAGCAGCTTTTCCGGGACAGGCACCCGCGAGCAGTACTTC. Full variable domain (outside the CDR3, taken from reference TRBV7-2 and TRBJ2-7): GAGVSQSPSNKVTEKGKDVELRCDPISGHTALYWYRQSLGQGLEFLIYFQGNSAPDKSGLPSDRFSAERTGGSVSTLTIQRTQQEDSAVYLCASSFSGTGTREQYFGPGTRLTVT.

The chain carries TRBV28 and TRBJ2-5; 7 nucleotides align to TRBD1. The germline V gene encodes CDR1 MDHEN and CDR2 SYDVKM. This CDR3 spans 14 amino acids. Unmatched junction bases numbered 7, after V lost 5 bases and J lost 4 bases. The CDR3 loop is CASSKTGLGETQYF. In DNA form, the CDR3 reads TGTGCCAGCAGTAAGACAGGGCTCGGAGAGACCCAGTACTTC.

The count of this clone is one. V gene TRBV7-9 combines with J gene TRBJ2-7; the match to TRBD1 covers 10 bases. Per the germline V gene, CDR1 is SEHNR and CDR2 is FQNEAQ (reference sequence). The CDR3 has 15 residues. V was clipped by 6 bases and J by 0 bases; unmatched bases: 5. CDR3 nucleotide sequence: TGTGCCAGCAGAGCCGGGACAGGGGTCTCCTACGAGCAGTACTTC. It yields the protein CASRAGTGVSYEQYF.

The V gene is TRBV2, the J gene TRBJ2-1; 7 bases are a match to TRBD2. The trim removed 6 bases at V and 8 bases at J, leaving 10 bases unmatched. The CDR3 is made up of 14 amino acids. Per germline, CDR1 SNHLY and CDR2 FYNNEI. DNA for the CDR3: TGTGCCAGCAGGGGAGGGAGGGTAACTGATGAGCAGTTCTTC. It specifies CASRGGRVTDEQFF.

This clone was recorded only once. V usage is TRBV5-4 and J usage is TRBJ2-3, with 9 bases fitting TRBD1. The ends lost 3 bases at V and 6 bases at J; junction bases unmatched: 11. CDR1 SGHNT and CDR2 YYREEE come from the germline V gene (reference sequence). CDR3 length: 16 amino acids. The CDR3 nucleotides read TGTGCCAGCAGCTCAGGACAGGGGATCACGTTGGATACGCAGTATTTT. Translated, it gives CASSSGQGITLDTQYF.

A remark on this clone: Since no conserved phenylalanine or tryptophan closes the CDR3, a read error is the likely cause. CDR3 amino acids: CASNREINTEAFS. The CDR3 DNA sequence: TGTGCCAGCAACAGGGAAATTAACACTGAAGCTTTCTCT. The chain has TRBV2 and TRBJ1-1, with D tentatively TRBD1 (6 bases). CDR3 length equals 13 residues. Trimming shortened V by 7 bases and J by 2 bases, and 11 bases separated the two germline ends. Germline lookup yields CDR1 SNHLY and CDR2 FYNNEI.

The CDR3: CAESSGDQPQHF. Here the CDR3 DNA reads TGTGCCGAGTCTTCAGGGGATCAGCCCCAGCATTTT. The chain carries TRBV6-1 and TRBJ1-5; weak D call: TRBD1 (6 bases). The CDR3 covers 12 residues. Trimming cost V 11 bases and J 5 bases, with 13 bases left between them. Per the germline V gene, CDR1 is MNHNS and CDR2 is SASEGT.

V usage is TRBV4-2 and J usage is TRBJ2-3; 8 bases match TRBD1. Germline CDR1 is LGHNA and CDR2 is YNFKEQ. This CDR3 has 16 residues. The ends lost 1 base at V and 0 bases at J; junction bases unmatched: 3. The CDR3 reads CASSQAPGGSTDTQYF. The DNA of the CDR3 is TGTGCCAGCAGCCAAGCGCCAGGGGGCAGCACAGATACGCAGTATTTT.

The CDR3 loop is CASRSPLLRVEKLFF. CDR3 in DNA: TGTGCAAGTCGCTCCCCATTGCTGAGGGTCGAAAAACTGTTTTTT. This sequence joins TRBV12-2 and TRBJ1-4. TRBV12-2 is recorded as a pseudogene. CDR3 length: 15 amino acids.

This chain links TRBV27 with TRBJ1-1; D is uncertain. The germline V and J ends were trimmed by 6 bases and 1 base, with 12 bases remaining between them. Germline CDR1 is MNHEY and CDR2 is SMNVEV (reference sequence). There are 14 residues in the CDR3. Here the CDR3 DNA reads TGTGCCAGCAGCCGAGGTTTTCAGAACACTGAAGCTTTCTTT. This gives the protein CASSRGFQNTEAFF.